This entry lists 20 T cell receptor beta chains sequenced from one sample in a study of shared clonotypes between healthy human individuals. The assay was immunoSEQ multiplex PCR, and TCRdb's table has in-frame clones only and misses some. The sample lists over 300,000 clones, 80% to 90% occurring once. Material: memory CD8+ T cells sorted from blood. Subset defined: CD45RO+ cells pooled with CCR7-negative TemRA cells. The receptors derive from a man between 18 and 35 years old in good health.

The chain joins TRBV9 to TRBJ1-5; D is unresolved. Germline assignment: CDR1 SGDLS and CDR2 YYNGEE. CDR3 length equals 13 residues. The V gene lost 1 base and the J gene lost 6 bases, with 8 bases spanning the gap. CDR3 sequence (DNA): TGTGCCAGCAGCGTATCGTACGGTCAGCCCCAGCATTTT. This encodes CASSVSYGQPQHF.

The CDR3 sequence is CASSNSGVASYEQYF. In nucleotides, the CDR3 is TGTGCCAGCAGCAATAGCGGGGTGGCTTCCTACGAGCAGTACTTC. The chain uses TRBV11-2 and TRBJ2-7, with 8 bases that match TRBD2. CDR3 length: 15 amino acids. Per the germline V gene, CDR1 is SGHAT and CDR2 is FQNNGV. J was trimmed by 1 base and V by 5 bases; bases with no gene match: 7.

The CDR3 coding sequence is TGTGCCAGCAGCCTAAGACAGGGGAATGAGCAGTTCTTC. Translating gives CASSLRQGNEQFF. This sequence joins TRBV27 and TRBJ2-1; 8 positions match TRBD1. Germline CDR1 reads MNHEY; CDR2 reads SMNVEV (reference sequence). J gave up 7 bases and V 6 bases, and 5 bases lay outside the gene matches. The CDR3 spans 13 residues.

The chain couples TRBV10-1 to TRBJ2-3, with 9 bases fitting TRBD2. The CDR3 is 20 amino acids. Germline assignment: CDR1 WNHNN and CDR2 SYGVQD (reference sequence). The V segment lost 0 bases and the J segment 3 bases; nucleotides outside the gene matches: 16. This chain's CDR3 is CASSESWDSGSNLGTDTQYF. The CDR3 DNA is TGCGCCAGCAGTGAGTCCTGGGATAGCGGGAGTAATCTTGGGACAGATACGCAGTATTTT.

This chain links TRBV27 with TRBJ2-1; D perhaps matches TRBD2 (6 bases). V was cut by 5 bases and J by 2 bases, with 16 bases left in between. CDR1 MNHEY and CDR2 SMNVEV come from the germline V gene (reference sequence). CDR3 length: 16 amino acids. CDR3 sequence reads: CASSGPGVSAYNEQFF. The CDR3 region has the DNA TGTGCCAGCAGTGGACCGGGAGTCTCAGCCTACAATGAGCAGTTCTTC.

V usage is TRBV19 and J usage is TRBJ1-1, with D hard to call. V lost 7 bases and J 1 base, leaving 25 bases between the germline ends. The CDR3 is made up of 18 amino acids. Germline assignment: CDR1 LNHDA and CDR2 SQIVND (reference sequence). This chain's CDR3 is CASTPFPDLVTENTEAFF. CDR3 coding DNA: TGTGCCAGTACTCCCTTCCCAGATTTAGTGACGGAGAACACTGAAGCTTTCTTT. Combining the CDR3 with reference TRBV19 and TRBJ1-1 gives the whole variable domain DGGITQSPKYLFRKEGQNVTLSCEQNLNHDAMYWYRQDPGQGLRLIYYSQIVNDFQKGDIAEGYSVSREKKESFPLTVTSAQKNPTAFYLCASTPFPDLVTENTEAFFGQGTRLTVV.

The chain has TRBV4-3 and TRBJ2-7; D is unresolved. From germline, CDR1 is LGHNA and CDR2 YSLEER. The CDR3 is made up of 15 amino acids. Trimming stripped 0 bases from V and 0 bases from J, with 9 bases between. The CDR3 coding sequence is TGCGCCAGCAGCCAAGAGGCACAGATCTCCTACGAGCAGTACTTC. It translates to CASSQEAQISYEQYF.

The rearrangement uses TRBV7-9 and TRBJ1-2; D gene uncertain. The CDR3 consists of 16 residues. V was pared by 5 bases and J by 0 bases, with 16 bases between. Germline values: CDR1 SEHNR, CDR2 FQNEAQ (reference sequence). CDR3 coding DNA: TGTGCCAGCAGCACAACACCGGGAGGAACTAACTATGGCTACACCTTC. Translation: CASSTTPGGTNYGYTF.

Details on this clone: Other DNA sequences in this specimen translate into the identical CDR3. CDR3 protein: CASSGPAYEQYF. DNA of the CDR3: TGTGCCAGCTCCGGACCGGCCTACGAGCAGTACTTC. The chain employs TRBV6-5 and TRBJ2-7; no reliable D call. There are 12 residues in the CDR3. The V end lost 8 bases, the J end lost 2 bases, and 10 bases lay between the germline ends. CDR1 and CDR2 from the germline V gene are MNHEY and SVGAGI.

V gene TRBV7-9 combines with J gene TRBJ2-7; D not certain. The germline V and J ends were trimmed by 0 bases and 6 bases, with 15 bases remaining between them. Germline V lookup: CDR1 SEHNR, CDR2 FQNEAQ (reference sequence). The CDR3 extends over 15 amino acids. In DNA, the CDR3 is TGTGCCAGCAGCTTAGCGGGCGGTGGCCCCTTCGAGCAGTACTTC. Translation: CASSLAGGGPFEQYF. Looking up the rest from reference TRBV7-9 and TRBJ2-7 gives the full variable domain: DTGVSQNPRHKITKRGQNVTFRCDPISEHNRLYWYRQTLGQGPEFLTYFQNEAQLEKSRLLSDRFSAERPKGSFSTLEIQRTEQGDSAMYLCASSLAGGGPFEQYFGPGTRLTVT.

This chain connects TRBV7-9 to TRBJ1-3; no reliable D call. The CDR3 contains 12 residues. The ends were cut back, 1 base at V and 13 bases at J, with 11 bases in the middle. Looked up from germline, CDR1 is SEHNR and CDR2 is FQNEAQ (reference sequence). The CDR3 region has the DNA TGTGCCAGCAGCTTAGGGCCGTCCCAAATATATTTT. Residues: CASSLGPSQIYF.

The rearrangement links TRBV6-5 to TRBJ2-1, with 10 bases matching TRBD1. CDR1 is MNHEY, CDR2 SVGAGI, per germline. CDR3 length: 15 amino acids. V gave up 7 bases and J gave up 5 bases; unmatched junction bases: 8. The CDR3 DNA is TGTGCCAGCAATTCCGGGACAGGGGTCCACAATGAGCAGTTCTTC. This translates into CASNSGTGVHNEQFF.

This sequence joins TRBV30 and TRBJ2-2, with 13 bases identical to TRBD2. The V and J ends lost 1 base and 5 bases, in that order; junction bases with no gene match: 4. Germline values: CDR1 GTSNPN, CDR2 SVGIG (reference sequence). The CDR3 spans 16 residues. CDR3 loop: CAWSAGLAGDTGELFF. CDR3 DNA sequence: TGTGCCTGGAGTGCCGGACTAGCGGGAGATACCGGGGAGCTGTTTTTT.

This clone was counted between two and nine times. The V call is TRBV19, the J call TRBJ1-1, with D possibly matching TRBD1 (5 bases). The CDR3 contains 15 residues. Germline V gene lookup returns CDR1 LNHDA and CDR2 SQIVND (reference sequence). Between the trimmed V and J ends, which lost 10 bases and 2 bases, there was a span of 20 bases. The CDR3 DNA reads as TGTGCCAATCCACGGGGGGACGGGAGAAACACTGAAGCTTTCTTT. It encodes CANPRGDGRNTEAFF.

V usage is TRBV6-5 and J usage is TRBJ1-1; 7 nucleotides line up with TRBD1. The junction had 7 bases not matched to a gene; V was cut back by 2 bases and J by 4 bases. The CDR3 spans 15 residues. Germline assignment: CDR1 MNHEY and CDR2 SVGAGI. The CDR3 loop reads CASSYQTGFGTEAFF. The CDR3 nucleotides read TGTGCCAGCAGTTACCAGACAGGGTTCGGCACTGAAGCTTTCTTT.

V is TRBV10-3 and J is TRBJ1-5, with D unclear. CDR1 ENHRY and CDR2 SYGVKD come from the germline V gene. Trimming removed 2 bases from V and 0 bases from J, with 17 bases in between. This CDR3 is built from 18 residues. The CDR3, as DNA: TGTGCCATCAGTGAGGACCCAACACTCTTTTATAGCAATCAGCCCCAGCATTTT. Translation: CAISEDPTLFYSNQPQHF.

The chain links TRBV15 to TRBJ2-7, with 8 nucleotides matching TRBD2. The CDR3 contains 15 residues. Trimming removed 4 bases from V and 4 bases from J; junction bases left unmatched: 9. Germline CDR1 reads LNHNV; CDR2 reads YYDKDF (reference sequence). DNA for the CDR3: TGTGCCACCAGCACAGAGGGACTAGGGGCGTACGAGCAGTACTTC. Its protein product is CATSTEGLGAYEQYF. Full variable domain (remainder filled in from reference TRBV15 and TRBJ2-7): DAMVIQNPRYQVTQFGKPVTLSCSQTLNHNVMYWYQQKSSQAPKLLFHYYDKDFNNEADTPDNFQSRRPNTSFCFLDIRSPGLGDTAMYLCATSTEGLGAYEQYFGPGTRLTVT.

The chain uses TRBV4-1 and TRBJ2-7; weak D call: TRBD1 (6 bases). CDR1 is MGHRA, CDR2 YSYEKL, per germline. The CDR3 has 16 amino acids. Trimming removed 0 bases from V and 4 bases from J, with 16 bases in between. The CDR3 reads CASSQEPVGAVYEQYF. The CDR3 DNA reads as TGCGCCAGCAGCCAAGAGCCCGTGGGGGCTGTTTACGAGCAGTACTTC.

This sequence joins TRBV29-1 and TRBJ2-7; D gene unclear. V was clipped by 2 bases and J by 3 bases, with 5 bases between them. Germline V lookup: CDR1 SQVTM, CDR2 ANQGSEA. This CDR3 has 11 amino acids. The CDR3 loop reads CSVENGYEQYF. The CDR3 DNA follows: TGCAGCGTTGAAAACGGCTACGAGCAGTACTTC.

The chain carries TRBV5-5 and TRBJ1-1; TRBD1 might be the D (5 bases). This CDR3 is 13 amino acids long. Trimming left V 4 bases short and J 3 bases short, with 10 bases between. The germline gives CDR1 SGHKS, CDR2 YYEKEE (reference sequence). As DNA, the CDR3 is TGTGCCAGCAGCCTAGGGGTTGACACTGAAGCTTTCTTT. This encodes CASSLGVDTEAFF.